This is a list of T cell receptor beta chains from one sample in a study of blood T cell repertoires in COVID-19. Measured with immunoSEQ multiplex PCR; TCRdb has only the in-frame clones, and not every one. The sample has a few hundred thousand clones; less than 90% are singletons. The sequencing input was PBMCs or T cells enriched from blood (not recorded which). The receptors here all came from a woman in her forties or fifties who had recovered from COVID-19. Each CDR3 is given with its conserved first and last residue. Each record gives: J gene, clone size, D gene, V gene, CDR3 protein, CDR3 DNA. D genes are given only for firm matches. Clone size, where shown, is once, few, many, or a class for clones that have expanded.

TRBJ1-4 - - TRBV5-1 CASSMLQGSNEKLFF TGCGCCAGCAGCATGCTTCAGGGTTCGAATGAAAAACTGTTTTTT
TRBJ1-2 - TRBD1 TRBV20-1 CSGDSNYGYTF TGCAGTGGGGACAGTAACTATGGCTACACCTTC
TRBJ1-6 few - TRBV7-2 CASSPAGYLNSPLHF TGTGCCAGCAGCCCTGCCGGGTACCTGAATTCACCCCTCCACTTT
TRBJ1-4 - TRBD1 TRBV3-1/TRBV3-2 CASSQTGKGNEKLFF TGTGCCAGCAGCCAGACAGGGAAGGGAAATGAAAAACTGTTTTTT
TRBJ1-4 few TRBD1 TRBV6-5 CATNTGGSEKLFF TGTGCCACCAATACAGGGGGTAGTGAAAAACTGTTTTTT
TRBJ2-7 many - TRBV7-9 CASSGEQASYEQYF TGTGCCAGCAGCGGCGAGCAGGCCTCCTACGAGCAGTACTTC
TRBJ2-3 - TRBD2 TRBV7-3 CASSLVGLAASTDTQYF TGTGCCAGCAGCTTAGTGGGACTAGCGGCCTCCACAGATACGCAGTATTTT
TRBJ1-1 - - TRBV5-1 CASSLAQGSTEAFF TGCGCCAGCAGCTTGGCTCAGGGTAGCACTGAAGCTTTCTTT
TRBJ2-5 - - TRBV9 CASSVGWQDQETQYF TGTGCCAGCAGCGTAGGGTGGCAAGACCAAGAGACCCAGTACTTC
TRBJ2-5 - TRBD2 TRBV7-2 CASSLGASGRETQYF TGTGCCAGCAGCTTAGGGGCTAGCGGGAGAGAGACCCAGTACTTC
TRBJ1-2 - - TRBV7-8 CASSLDGRGGYTF TGTGCCAGCAGCTTAGACGGGAGAGGAGGCTACACCTTC
TRBJ2-5 - TRBD1 TRBV5-1 CASSLAGGETQYF TGCGCCAGCAGCTTGGCAGGGGGAGAGACCCAGTACTTC
TRBJ1-6 - - TRBV5-4 CASSLMGAGNSPLHF TGTGCCAGCAGCTTAATGGGGGCAGGTAATTCACCCCTCCACTTT
TRBJ2-7 - TRBD2 TRBV5-4 CASSFDRLASYEQYF TGTGCCAGCAGCTTCGACCGACTAGCGTCCTACGAGCAGTACTTC
TRBJ1-3 - TRBD1 TRBV6-5 CASGDRDGNTIYF TGTGCCAGCGGAGACAGGGACGGAAACACCATATATTTT
TRBJ1-2 - TRBD1 TRBV18 CASSPGQGANYGYTF TGTGCCAGCTCACCGGGACAGGGGGCCAACTATGGCTACACCTTC
TRBJ1-2 - TRBD1 TRBV5-6 CASSFRGRLDYGYTF TGTGCCAGCAGCTTCAGGGGGCGCTTGGACTATGGCTACACCTTC
TRBJ2-5 once TRBD1 TRBV5-4 CASSHGTGGVRETQYF TGTGCCAGCAGCCACGGGACAGGGGGCGTTCGGGAGACCCAGTACTTC
TRBJ2-1 - TRBD2 TRBV7-3 CASSMGLAYNEQFF TGTGCCAGCAGCATGGGACTAGCCTACAATGAGCAGTTCTTC
TRBJ2-3 - - TRBV27 CASSPATGLGTDTQYF TGTGCCAGCAGTCCCGCGACAGGATTAGGCACAGATACGCAGTATTTT
TRBJ2-1 - TRBD2 TRBV27 CASSPRLAGGVRNEQFF TGTGCCAGCAGTCCCAGACTAGCGGGAGGTGTACGCAATGAGCAGTTCTTC
TRBJ1-3 - - TRBV9 CASSVVARGTGNTIYF TGTGCCAGCAGCGTAGTGGCTCGAGGGACTGGAAACACCATATATTTT
TRBJ1-6 once - TRBV27 CASSSDGVWSPLHF TGTGCCAGCAGTTCCGACGGGGTATGGTCACCCCTCCACTTT
TRBJ2-1 - - TRBV25-1 CASSPRRGTYNEQFF TGTGCCAGCAGTCCACGACGAGGAACTTACAATGAGCAGTTCTTC
TRBJ2-3 - - TRBV6-1 CASSELGEGTDTQYF TGTGCCAGCAGTGAATTAGGAGAGGGCACAGATACGCAGTATTTT
TRBJ1-2 - - TRBV12-3/TRBV12-4 CASSLETNYGYTF TGTGCCAGCAGTTTGGAGACTAACTATGGCTACACCTTC
TRBJ2-7 - TRBD1 TRBV5-1 CASSPLGGRPYEQYF TGCGCCAGCAGCCCACTAGGGGGCAGACCCTACGAGCAGTACTTC
TRBJ1-5 - TRBD1 TRBV19 CASRGTRTGTANQPQHF TGTGCCAGTAGGGGGACCCGGACAGGGACGGCAAATCAGCCCCAGCATTTT
TRBJ1-5 - TRBD1 TRBV19 CASIRDRGRGQPQHF TGTGCCAGTATAAGGGACAGGGGGCGGGGGCAGCCCCAGCATTTT
TRBJ2-7 - TRBD1 TRBV7-6 CASSLGGQGTYEQYF TGTGCCAGCAGCTTAGGGGGACAGGGAACCTACGAGCAGTACTTC
TRBJ1-6 - - TRBV29-1 CSVPESTNSPLHF TGCAGCGTCCCCGAGAGTACTAATTCACCCCTCCACTTT
TRBJ1-5 - - TRBV4-3 CASSQDPQVQHF TGCGCCAGCAGCCAAGATCCCCAGGTCCAGCATTTT
TRBJ1-1 - - TRBV11-3 CASSLGGGLNTEAFF TGTGCCAGCAGCTTAGGCGGGGGGCTGAACACTGAAGCTTTCTTT
TRBJ2-1 - - TRBV27 CASSLKWGPYHEQFF TGTGCCAGCAGTTTAAAATGGGGCCCTTATCATGAGCAGTTCTTC
TRBJ2-1 - TRBD1 TRBV5-1 CASSLTGVDSDEQFF TGCGCCAGCAGCTTGACAGGGGTTGATTCTGATGAGCAGTTCTTC
TRBJ2-1 once - TRBV6-5 CASSFEPIAEQFF TGTGCCAGCAGTTTCGAACCGATAGCTGAGCAGTTCTTC
TRBJ1-1 - - TRBV19 CASSIKWRGTEAFF TGTGCCAGTAGTATTAAATGGCGGGGCACTGAAGCTTTCTTT
TRBJ1-2 - - TRBV6-2/TRBV6-3 CASSYGGSRGGYTF TGTGCCAGCAGTTACGGGGGGTCCCGGGGCGGCTACACCTTC
TRBJ1-1 - - TRBV19 CASSTQVRAFF TGTGCCAGTAGTACACAGGTGAGGGCTTTCTTT
TRBJ2-5 once - TRBV30 CAWSTQLGGAETQYF TGTGCCTGGAGTACCCAGTTGGGGGGGGCCGAGACCCAGTACTTC
TRBJ2-1 - - TRBV7-2 CASSPRLGVYNEQFF TGTGCCAGCAGCCCCCGTCTGGGCGTCTACAATGAGCAGTTCTTC
TRBJ1-1 - - TRBV29-1 CSVGQRNTEAFF TGCAGCGTCGGACAGCGCAACACTGAAGCTTTCTTT
TRBJ1-2 - - TRBV9 CASSVDLGLSQANYGYTF TGTGCCAGCAGCGTAGATCTGGGCCTTTCACAGGCAAACTATGGCTACACCTTC
TRBJ1-6 few - TRBV15 CATSRVRQDGANSPLHF TGTGCCACCAGCAGAGTTCGGCAGGATGGCGCCAATTCACCCCTCCACTTT
TRBJ2-1 - TRBD2 TRBV4-3 CASSRDRGGLEQFF TGCGCCAGCAGCCGAGATCGGGGGGGCCTTGAGCAGTTCTTC
TRBJ2-1 - - TRBV7-9 CASSLARLSGTFSYNEQFF TGTGCCAGCAGCTTAGCGAGGCTTAGCGGCACCTTCTCCTACAATGAGCAGTTCTTC
TRBJ1-5 - - TRBV29-1 CSVTVNGGPQHF TGCAGCGTTACAGTTAACGGGGGGCCCCAGCATTTT
TRBJ1-2 - - TRBV7-9 CASSLQGANYGYTF TGTGCCAGCAGCCTCCAGGGTGCTAACTATGGCTACACCTTC
TRBJ1-3 - - TRBV7-3 CASSPTGLSGNTIYF TGTGCCAGCAGCCCCACTGGTCTCTCTGGAAACACCATATATTTT
TRBJ1-6 once - TRBV9 CASSELINSPLHF TGTGCCAGCAGCGAACTAATTAATTCACCCCTCCACTTT